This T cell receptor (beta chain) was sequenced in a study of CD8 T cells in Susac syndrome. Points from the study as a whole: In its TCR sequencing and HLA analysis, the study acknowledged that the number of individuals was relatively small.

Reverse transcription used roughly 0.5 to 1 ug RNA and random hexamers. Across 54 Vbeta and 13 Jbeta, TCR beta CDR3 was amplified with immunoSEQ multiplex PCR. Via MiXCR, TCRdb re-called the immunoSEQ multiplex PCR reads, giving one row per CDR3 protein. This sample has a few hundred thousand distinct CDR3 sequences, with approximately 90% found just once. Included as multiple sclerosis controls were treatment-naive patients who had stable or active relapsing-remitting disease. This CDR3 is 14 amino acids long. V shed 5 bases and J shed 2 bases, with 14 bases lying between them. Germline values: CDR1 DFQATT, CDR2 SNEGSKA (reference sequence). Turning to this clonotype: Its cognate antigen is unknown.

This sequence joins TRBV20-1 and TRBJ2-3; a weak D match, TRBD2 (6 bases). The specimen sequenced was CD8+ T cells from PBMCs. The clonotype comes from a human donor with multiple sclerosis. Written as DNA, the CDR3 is TGCAGTGCTGGGGCGGGACTTCTCACAGATACGCAGTATTTT. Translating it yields CSAGAGLLTDTQYF.